These 7 T cell receptor beta chains originate from one sample sequenced in a study of T-cell reconstitution after alpha-beta-depleted transplantation in children listed by TCRdb under 2016. Library preparation used PCR. The data were produced on an Illumina HiSeq 2500. TCR libraries were prepared with molecular barcoding, using unique molecular identifiers to normalize TCRbeta repertoire quantification. TCRdb cleaned the public reads at Q25 with fastp, built clones with MiXCR and kept in-frame beta chains. All rows with the same CDR3 protein become a single entry with the most common DNA and genes. For this sample there are 500,000 or so distinct CDR3 sequences; 32% appear just once. The ten largest clones represent approximately 2.3% of the sample. Sequences were derived from PBMCs from the stem cell graft donor, sampled from the stem cell graft. The source is a human donor who donated a stem cell graft to a child with aplastic anemia.

The rearrangement joins TRBV30 to TRBJ2-2; D is possibly TRBD1 (6 bases). This CDR3 has 12 residues. Looked up from germline, CDR1 is GTSNPN and CDR2 is SVGIG (reference sequence). V gave up 8 bases and J gave up 9 bases, with 16 bases separating them. The CDR3 DNA follows: TGTGCCGCCAGGACAGCTCACCGGGAGCTGTTTTTT. Translation gives CAARTAHRELFF.

The rearrangement uses TRBV19 and TRBJ1-1; D uncertain. V lost 8 bases and J lost 1, with 11 bases in between. Germline CDR1 is LNHDA and CDR2 is SQIVND (reference sequence). The CDR3 sequence is 13 residues long. The CDR3 spells CASLTGRNTEAFF. The CDR3 nucleotides read TGTGCCAGTCTTACGGGGAGGAACACTGAAGCTTTCTTT. Using reference TRBV19 and TRBJ1-1 for the parts outside the CDR3, the full variable domain is DGGITQSPKYLFRKEGQNVTLSCEQNLNHDAMYWYRQDPGQGLRLIYYSQIVNDFQKGDIAEGYSVSREKKESFPLTVTSAQKNPTAFYLCASLTGRNTEAFFGQGTRLTVV.

The V and J genes are TRBV6-5 and TRBJ2-7; D gene ambiguous. The CDR3 spans 13 residues. Between the trimmed V and J ends, which lost 0 bases and 0 bases, there was a span of 3 bases. The germline gives CDR1 MNHEY, CDR2 SVGAGI. CDR3 sequence: CASSYSYSYEQYV. The CDR3 region has the DNA TGTGCCAGCAGTTACTCCTACTCCTACGAGCAGTACGTC.

In this sample, this clonotype turned up a few times. This chain connects TRBV30 to TRBJ1-5; the D is unclear. CDR3 length: 15 residues. V was clipped by 0 bases and J by 5 bases, with 14 bases between them. Per germline, CDR1 GTSNPN and CDR2 SVGIG (reference sequence). CDR3 DNA: TGTGCCTGGAGTGTAGGGAGTAGGGCCCATCAGCCCCAGCATTTT. As protein: CAWSVGSRAHQPQHF.

The chain employs TRBV23-1 and TRBJ2-7, with 12 bases identical to TRBD2. Being an ORF, TRBV23-1 has a function that is uncertain. Germline trimming cut 5 bases from V and 2 bases from J; bases unmatched to any gene: 4. The CDR3 contains 15 residues. The DNA for the CDR3 is TGCGCCAGCAGTTCGACTAGCGGGAGAACCTACGAGCAGTACTTC. Translating it yields CASSSTSGRTYEQYF.

The chain recombines TRBV5-1 with TRBJ2-1; D may correspond to TRBD1 or TRBD2 (6 bases each). Trimming cost V 4 bases and J 9 bases, with 23 bases left between them. From germline, CDR1 is SGHRS and CDR2 YFSETQ. The CDR3 runs 16 residues. This CDR3 reads CASSPSPGAHTFEQFF. CDR3 bases: TGCGCCAGCAGCCCCTCCCCGGGGGCCCATACTTTTGAGCAGTTCTTC.

This clonotype came up many times. This chain links TRBV20-1 with TRBJ2-7; the D gene is possibly TRBD2 (6 bases). Trimming cost V 0 bases and J 6 bases, with 9 bases left between them. CDR1 is DFQATT and CDR2 is SNEGSKA in the germline V gene (reference sequence). This CDR3 spans 12 amino acids. The CDR3: CSARDKLAEQYF. In DNA form, the CDR3 reads TGCAGTGCTAGAGATAAACTAGCCGAGCAGTACTTC.